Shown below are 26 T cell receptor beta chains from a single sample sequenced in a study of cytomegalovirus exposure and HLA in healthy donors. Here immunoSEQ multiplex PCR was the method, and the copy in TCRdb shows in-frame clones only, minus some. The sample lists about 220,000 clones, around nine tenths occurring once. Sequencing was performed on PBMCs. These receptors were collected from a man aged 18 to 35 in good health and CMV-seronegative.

This CDR3 is CASSTSTGEGSPLHF. The CDR3 DNA is TGTGCCAGCAGTACCTCGACAGGGGAAGGGTCACCCCTCCACTTT. This rearrangement joins TRBV6-5 to TRBJ1-6, with 8 bases that match TRBD1. The CDR3 has 15 residues. V shed 5 bases, J shed 10 bases, and the junction held 10 bases outside the gene matches. Germline V lookup: CDR1 MNHEY, CDR2 SVGAGI.

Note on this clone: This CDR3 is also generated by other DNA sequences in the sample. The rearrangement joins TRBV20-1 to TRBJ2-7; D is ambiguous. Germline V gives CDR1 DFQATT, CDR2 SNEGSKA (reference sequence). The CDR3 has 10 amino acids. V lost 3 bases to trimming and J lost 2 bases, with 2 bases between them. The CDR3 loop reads CSASTYEQYF. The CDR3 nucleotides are TGCAGTGCTAGCACCTACGAGCAGTACTTC.

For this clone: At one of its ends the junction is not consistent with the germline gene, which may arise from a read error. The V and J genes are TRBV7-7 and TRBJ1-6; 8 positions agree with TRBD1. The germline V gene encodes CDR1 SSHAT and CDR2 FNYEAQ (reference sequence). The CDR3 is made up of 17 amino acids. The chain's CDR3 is CASSLTGQGPVYSPLHF. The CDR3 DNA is TGTGCTAGCAGCTTAACTGGACAGGGACCCGTATATTCACCCCTCCACTTT.

CDR3 residues: CASSQGLRAANEKLFF. The CDR3 DNA follows: TGCGCCAGCAGCCAGGGGCTCAGGGCTGCTAATGAAAAACTGTTTTTT. The gene calls are TRBV4-1 and TRBJ1-4; the D gene is possibly TRBD1 (5 bases). The germline V gene encodes CDR1 MGHRA and CDR2 YSYEKL. The CDR3 sequence is 16 residues long. The germline V and J ends were trimmed by 3 bases and 3 bases, with 14 bases remaining between them.

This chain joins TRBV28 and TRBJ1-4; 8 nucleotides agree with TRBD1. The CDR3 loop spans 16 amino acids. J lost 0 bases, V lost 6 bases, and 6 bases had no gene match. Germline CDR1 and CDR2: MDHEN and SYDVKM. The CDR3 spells CASSFDRGATNEKLFF. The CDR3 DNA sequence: TGTGCCAGCAGCTTCGACAGGGGCGCAACTAATGAAAAACTGTTTTTT.

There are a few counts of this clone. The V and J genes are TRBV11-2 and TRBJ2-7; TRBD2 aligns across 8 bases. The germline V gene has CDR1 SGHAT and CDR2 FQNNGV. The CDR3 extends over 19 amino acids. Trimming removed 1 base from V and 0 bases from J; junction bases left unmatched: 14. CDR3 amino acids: CASSLAPPRIAGNSYEQYF. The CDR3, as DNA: TGTGCCAGCAGCTTAGCACCCCCCCGGATAGCGGGAAACTCCTACGAGCAGTACTTC.

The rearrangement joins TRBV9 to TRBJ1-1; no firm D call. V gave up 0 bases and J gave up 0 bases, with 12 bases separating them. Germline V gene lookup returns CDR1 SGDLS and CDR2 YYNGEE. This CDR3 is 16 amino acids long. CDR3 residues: CASSVGSAAMNTEAFF. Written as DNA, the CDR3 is TGTGCCAGCAGCGTAGGGTCGGCGGCCATGAACACTGAAGCTTTCTTT.

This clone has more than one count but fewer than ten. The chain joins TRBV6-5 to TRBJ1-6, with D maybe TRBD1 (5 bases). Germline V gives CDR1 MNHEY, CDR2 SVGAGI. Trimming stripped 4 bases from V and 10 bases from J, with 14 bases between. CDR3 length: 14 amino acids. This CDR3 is CASSLLGGDSPLHF. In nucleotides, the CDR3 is TGTGCCAGCAGTTTATTGGGGGGGGACTCACCCCTCCACTTT.

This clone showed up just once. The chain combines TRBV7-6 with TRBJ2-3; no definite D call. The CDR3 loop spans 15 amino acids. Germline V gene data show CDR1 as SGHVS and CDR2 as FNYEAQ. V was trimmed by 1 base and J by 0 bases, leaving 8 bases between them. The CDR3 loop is CASSLGMTSTDTQYF. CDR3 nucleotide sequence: TGTGCCAGCAGCTTAGGGATGACTAGCACAGATACGCAGTATTTT.

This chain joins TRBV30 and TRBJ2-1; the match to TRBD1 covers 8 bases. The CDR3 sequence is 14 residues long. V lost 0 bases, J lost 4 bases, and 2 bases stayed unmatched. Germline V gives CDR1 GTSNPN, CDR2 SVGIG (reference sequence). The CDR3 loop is CAWSVRTGYNEQFF. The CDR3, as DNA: TGTGCCTGGAGTGTAAGGACAGGGTACAATGAGCAGTTCTTC.

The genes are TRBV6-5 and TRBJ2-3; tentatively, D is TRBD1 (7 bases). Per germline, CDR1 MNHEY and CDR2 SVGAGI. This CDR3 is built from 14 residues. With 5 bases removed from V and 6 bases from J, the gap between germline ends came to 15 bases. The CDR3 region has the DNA TGTGCCAGCAGTGGCAGGGGGGCGGGCGATACGCAGTATTTT. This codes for CASSGRGAGDTQYF.

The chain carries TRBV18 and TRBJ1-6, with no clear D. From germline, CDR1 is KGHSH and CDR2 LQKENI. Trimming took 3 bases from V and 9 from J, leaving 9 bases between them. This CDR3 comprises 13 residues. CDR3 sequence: CASSPSESSPLHF. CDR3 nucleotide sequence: TGTGCCAGCTCACCGAGCGAAAGTTCACCCCTCCACTTT.

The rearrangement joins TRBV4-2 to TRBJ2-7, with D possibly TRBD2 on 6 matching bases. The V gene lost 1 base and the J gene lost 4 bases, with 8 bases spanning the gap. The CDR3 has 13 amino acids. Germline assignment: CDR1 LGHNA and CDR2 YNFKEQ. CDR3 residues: CASSQGGGYEQYF. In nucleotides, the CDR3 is TGTGCCAGCAGCCAAGGGGGAGGTTACGAGCAGTACTTC.

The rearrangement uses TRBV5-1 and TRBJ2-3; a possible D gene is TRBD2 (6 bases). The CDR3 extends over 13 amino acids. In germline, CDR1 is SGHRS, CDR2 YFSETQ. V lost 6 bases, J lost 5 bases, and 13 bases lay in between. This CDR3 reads CASTGTARDTQYF. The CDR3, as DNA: TGCGCCAGCACCGGGACTGCCAGAGATACGCAGTATTTT.

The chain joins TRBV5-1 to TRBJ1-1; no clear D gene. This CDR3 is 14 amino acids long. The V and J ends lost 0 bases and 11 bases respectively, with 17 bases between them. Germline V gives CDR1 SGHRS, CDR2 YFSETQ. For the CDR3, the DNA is TGCGCCAGCAGCTTGGGGGGAGACCTGGTCGAGGCTTTCTTT. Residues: CASSLGGDLVEAFF.

CDR3 DNA: TGCGCCAGCAGCCAAGATACTAGCGGGAGAGCAGATACGCAGTATTTT. Amino acid sequence: CASSQDTSGRADTQYF. The V call is TRBV4-3, the J call TRBJ2-3, with 11 positions matching TRBD2. The CDR3 length is 16 residues. Trimming took 0 bases from V and 4 from J; bases not matched to a gene: 3. Per germline, CDR1 LGHNA and CDR2 YSLEER.

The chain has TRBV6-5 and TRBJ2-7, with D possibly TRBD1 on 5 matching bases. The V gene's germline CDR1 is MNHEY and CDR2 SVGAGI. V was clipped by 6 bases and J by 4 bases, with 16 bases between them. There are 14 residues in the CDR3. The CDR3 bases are TGTGCCAGCAGCTCCACCGGACACGGGTACGAGCAGTACTTC. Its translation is CASSSTGHGYEQYF.

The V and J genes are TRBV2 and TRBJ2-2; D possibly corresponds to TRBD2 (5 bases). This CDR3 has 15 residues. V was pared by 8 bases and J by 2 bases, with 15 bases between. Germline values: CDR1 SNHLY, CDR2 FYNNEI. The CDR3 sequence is CASGYGGGNTGELFF. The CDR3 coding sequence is TGTGCCAGCGGGTATGGTGGAGGAAACACCGGGGAGCTGTTTTTT.

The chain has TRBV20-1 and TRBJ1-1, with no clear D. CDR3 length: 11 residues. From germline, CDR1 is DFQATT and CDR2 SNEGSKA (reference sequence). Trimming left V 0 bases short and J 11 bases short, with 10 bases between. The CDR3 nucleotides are TGCAGTGCTAGAGATCACGTCTACGCTTTCTTT. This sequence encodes CSARDHVYAFF.

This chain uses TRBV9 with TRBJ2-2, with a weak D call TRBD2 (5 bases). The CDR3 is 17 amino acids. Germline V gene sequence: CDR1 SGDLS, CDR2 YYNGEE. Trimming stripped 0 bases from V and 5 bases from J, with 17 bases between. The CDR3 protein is CASSVEGSWIPTGELFF. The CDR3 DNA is TGTGCCAGCAGCGTAGAAGGGAGCTGGATTCCGACCGGGGAGCTGTTTTTT.

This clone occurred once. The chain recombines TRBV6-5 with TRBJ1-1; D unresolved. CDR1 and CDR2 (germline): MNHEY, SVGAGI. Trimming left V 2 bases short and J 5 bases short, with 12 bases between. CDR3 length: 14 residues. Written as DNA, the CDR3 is TGTGCCAGCAGTTACGCCGAGGCTCGGACTGAAGCTTTCTTT. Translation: CASSYAEARTEAFF.

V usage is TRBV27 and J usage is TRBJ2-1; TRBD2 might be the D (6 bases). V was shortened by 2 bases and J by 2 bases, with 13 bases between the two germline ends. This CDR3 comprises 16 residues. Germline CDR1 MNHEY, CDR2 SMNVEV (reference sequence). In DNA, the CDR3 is TGTGCCAGCAGTTTACCGCCTAGCGCACCCTACAATGAGCAGTTCTTC. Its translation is CASSLPPSAPYNEQFF.

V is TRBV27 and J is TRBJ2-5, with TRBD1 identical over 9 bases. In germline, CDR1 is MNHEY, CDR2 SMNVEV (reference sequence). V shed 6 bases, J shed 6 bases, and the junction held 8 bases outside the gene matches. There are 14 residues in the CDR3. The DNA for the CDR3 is TGTGCCAGCAGAGGAACAGGGGGCGAAAAGACCCAGTACTTC. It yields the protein CASRGTGGEKTQYF.

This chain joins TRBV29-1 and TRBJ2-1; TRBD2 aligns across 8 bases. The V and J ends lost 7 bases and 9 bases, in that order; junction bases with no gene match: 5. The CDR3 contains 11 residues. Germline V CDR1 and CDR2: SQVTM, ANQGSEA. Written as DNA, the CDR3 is TGCAGCGGACGGGGGGGTGGTGAGCAGTTCTTC. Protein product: CSGRGGGEQFF.

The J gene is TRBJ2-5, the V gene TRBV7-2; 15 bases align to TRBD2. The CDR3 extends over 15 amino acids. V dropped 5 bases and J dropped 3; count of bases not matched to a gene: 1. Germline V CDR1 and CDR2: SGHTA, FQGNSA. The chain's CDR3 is CASSRTSGREETQYF. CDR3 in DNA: TGTGCCAGCAGCCGGACTAGCGGGAGGGAAGAGACCCAGTACTTC.

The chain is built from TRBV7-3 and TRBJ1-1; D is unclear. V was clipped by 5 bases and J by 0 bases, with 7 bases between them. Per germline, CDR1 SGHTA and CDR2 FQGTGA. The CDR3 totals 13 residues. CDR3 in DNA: TGTGCCAGCAGCCCAACAGTGAACACTGAAGCTTTCTTT. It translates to CASSPTVNTEAFF.